This passage covers 2 T cell receptor beta chains from one sample sequenced in a study of blood T cells in healthy people across ages. Through a sample-barcoded 5' primer and a J-beta primer mix, a second PCR was run for roughly 6 to 12 cycles. TCRdb ran MiXCR on the 5' RACE reads and lists one entry per CDR3 protein. The sample yields approximately 1.5 million distinct CDR3 sequences, roughly 32% seen once. The specimen sequenced was blood. All receptors come from a woman aged 25 to 45 in good health.

The chain joins TRBV2 to TRBJ2-7, with 9 bases fitting TRBD1. The CDR3 extends over 13 amino acids. The ends lost 7 bases at V and 3 bases at J; junction bases unmatched: 4. CDR1 SNHLY and CDR2 FYNNEI come from the germline V gene. Here the CDR3 reads CASKRDRDYEQYF. DNA for the CDR3: TGTGCCAGCAAACGGGACAGGGACTACGAGCAGTACTTC.

In its sample, this clonotype was seen many times. This chain joins TRBV27 and TRBJ2-6, with D tentatively TRBD2 (5 bases). The germline gives CDR1 MNHEY, CDR2 SMNVEV (reference sequence). Between the trimmed V and J ends, which lost 3 bases and 6 bases, there was a span of 21 bases. The CDR3 runs 18 residues. Written as DNA, the CDR3 is TGTGCCAGCAGTTTTAGGTCCCCGAGTATGACTATGGCCAACGTCCTGACTTTC. Protein: CASSFRSPSMTMANVLTF.